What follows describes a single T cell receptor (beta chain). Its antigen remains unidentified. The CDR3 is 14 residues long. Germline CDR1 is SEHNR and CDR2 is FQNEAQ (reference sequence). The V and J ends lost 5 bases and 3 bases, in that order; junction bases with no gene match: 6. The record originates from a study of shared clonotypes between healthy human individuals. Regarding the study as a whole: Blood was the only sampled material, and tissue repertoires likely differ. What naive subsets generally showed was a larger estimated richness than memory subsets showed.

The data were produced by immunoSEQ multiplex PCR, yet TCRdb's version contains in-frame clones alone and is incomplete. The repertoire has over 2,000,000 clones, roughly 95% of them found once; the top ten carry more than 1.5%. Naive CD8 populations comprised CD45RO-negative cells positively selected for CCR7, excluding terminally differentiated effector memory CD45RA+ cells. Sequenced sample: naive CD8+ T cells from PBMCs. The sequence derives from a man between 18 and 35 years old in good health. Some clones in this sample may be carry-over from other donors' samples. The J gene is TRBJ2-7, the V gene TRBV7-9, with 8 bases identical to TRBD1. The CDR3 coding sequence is TGTGCCAGCAGCCCAATGACAGGGGACTACGAGCAGTACTTC. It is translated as CASSPMTGDYEQYF.